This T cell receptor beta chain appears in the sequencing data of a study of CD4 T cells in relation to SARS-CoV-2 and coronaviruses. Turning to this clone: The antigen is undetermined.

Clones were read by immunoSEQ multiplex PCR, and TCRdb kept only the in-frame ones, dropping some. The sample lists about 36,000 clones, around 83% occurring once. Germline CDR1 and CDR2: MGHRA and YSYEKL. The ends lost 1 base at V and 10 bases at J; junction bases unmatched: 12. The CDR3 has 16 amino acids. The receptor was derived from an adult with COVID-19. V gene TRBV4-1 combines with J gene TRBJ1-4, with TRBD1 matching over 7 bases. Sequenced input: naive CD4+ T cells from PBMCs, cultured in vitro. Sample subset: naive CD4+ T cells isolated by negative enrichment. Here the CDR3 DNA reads TGCGCCAGCAGCCAAGCCCCCAGAGACAGGGAACGAAAACTGTTTTTT. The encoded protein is CASSQAPRDRERKLFF.